This T cell receptor (beta chain) was sequenced for a study of CD8+CD57+ T cells in acquired aplastic anemia. Findings and limits, study-wide: Found in both controls and patients were around 31 CD8+ CDR3 sequences. Any difference that existed in CD8+ Simpson's diversity between patients and controls was not significant.

V gave up 4 bases and J gave up 2 bases, with 11 bases separating them. The germline V gene encodes CDR1 DFQATT and CDR2 SNEGSKA (reference sequence). The CDR3 extends over 13 amino acids. On this clonotype: Antigen specificity is unknown.

Genomic DNA provided the template from which TCR beta VDJ and CDR3 profiles were obtained. In TCRdb, the reads were re-called with MiXCR into one record per CDR3 protein. Of 150,000 to 200,000 distinct CDR3 sequences in the sample, 48% were seen once. Whoever was chosen for sequencing had shown CD8+CD57+ cell expansion by flow cytometry. The sequenced material came from sorted CD4+, CD8+, or CD8+CD57+ T cells (not recorded which) from PBMCs. The V and J genes are TRBV20-1 and TRBJ2-5; D assignment may be TRBD1 or TRBD2 (5 bases each). The receptor was derived from a human donor with aplastic anemia. The DNA of the CDR3 is TGCAGTGCTAAGGGACGGGTACAAGAGACCCAGTACTTC. This codes for CSAKGRVQETQYF.